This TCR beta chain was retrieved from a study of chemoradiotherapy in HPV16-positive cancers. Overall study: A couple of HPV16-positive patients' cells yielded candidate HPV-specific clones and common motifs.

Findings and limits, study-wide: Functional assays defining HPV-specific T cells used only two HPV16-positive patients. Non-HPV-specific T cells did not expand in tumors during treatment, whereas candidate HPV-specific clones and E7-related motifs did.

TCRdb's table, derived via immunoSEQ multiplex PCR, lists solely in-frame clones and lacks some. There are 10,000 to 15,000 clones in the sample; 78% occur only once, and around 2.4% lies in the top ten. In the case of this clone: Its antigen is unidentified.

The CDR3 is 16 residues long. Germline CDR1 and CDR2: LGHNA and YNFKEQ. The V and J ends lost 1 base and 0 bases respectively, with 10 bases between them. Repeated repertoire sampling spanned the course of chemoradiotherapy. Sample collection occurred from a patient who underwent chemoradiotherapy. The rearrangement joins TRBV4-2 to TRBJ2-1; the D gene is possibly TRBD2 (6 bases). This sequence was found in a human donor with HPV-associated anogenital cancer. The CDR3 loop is CASSQAAGVSYNEQFF. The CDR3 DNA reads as TGTGCCAGCAGCCAAGCAGCGGGTGTCTCCTACAATGAGCAGTTCTTC.